Below are 9 T cell receptor beta chains sequenced from a single sample in a study of technical replicates of blood from a few donors. Sequencing was performed with immunoSEQ multiplex PCR; in TCRdb, only in-frame clones are kept and a portion is missing. The table shows under 95,000 clones, with about 90% occurring only once. Material: T cells isolated from PBMCs. Receptors were obtained from a human donor in good health.

The chain employs TRBV5-8 and TRBJ1-4; 7 bases are a match to TRBD1. CDR3 size: 13 residues. J gave up 7 bases and V 5 bases, and 5 bases lay outside the gene matches. The germline V gene encodes CDR1 SGHTS and CDR2 YDEGEE. The CDR3 loop reads CASRKTGSEKLFF. The CDR3 DNA follows: TGTGCCAGCAGAAAGACAGGGAGTGAAAAACTGTTTTTT.

The rearrangement joins TRBV27 to TRBJ2-3; D might be TRBD2 (6 bases). Trimming shortened V by 2 bases and J by 1 base, and 22 bases separated the two germline ends. This CDR3 is 19 amino acids long. CDR1 is MNHEY and CDR2 is SMNVEV in the germline V gene (reference sequence). CDR3 nucleotide sequence: TGTGCCAGCAGTTTACTCCCTGGGGAGGTTACTTGGGGCACAGATACGCAGTATTTT. As protein: CASSLLPGEVTWGTDTQYF.

The V gene is TRBV7-9, the J gene TRBJ2-2; tentatively, D is TRBD1 (5 bases). CDR1 is SEHNR, CDR2 FQNEAQ, per germline (reference sequence). The CDR3 is 16 amino acids. The V end was cut by 1 base, the J end by 6 bases, with 15 bases between. The CDR3 spells CASSLGSGPESGELFF. The CDR3 coding sequence is TGTGCCAGCAGCTTAGGGTCAGGGCCCGAATCCGGGGAGCTGTTTTTT.

This rearrangement joins TRBV10-3 to TRBJ2-2; D may be TRBD2 (5 bases). CDR1 is ENHRY, CDR2 SYGVKD, per germline. V lost 3 bases and J 1 base, leaving 6 bases between the germline ends. This CDR3 spans 14 amino acids. The DNA of the CDR3 is TGTGCCATCAGTGAACTAGGGAACACCGGGGAGCTGTTTTTT. It is translated as CAISELGNTGELFF.

The chain joins TRBV6-1 to TRBJ1-2; TRBD1 agrees at 9 bases. Looked up from germline, CDR1 is MNHNS and CDR2 is SASEGT. CDR3 length: 14 residues. Trimming removed 6 bases from V and 5 bases from J; junction bases left unmatched: 7. The DNA for the CDR3 is TGTGCCAGCAGCCGGGACAGGGATCTTTATGGCTACACCTTC. Protein product: CASSRDRDLYGYTF.

The genes are TRBV27 and TRBJ2-1; 8 bases are a match to TRBD2. Germline-derived CDR1 and CDR2 are MNHEY and SMNVEV (reference sequence). V trimming: 1 base; J trimming: 4 bases; junction bases outside the gene matches: 6. This CDR3 comprises 16 residues. The CDR3 region has the DNA TGTGCCAGCAGTTTATATGGGACTAGACAATACAATGAGCAGTTCTTC. This codes for CASSLYGTRQYNEQFF.

This clone was observed a handful of times. The rearrangement links TRBV18 to TRBJ2-7; D may be TRBD1 (5 bases). The CDR3 runs 11 residues. V lost 2 bases to trimming and J lost 6 bases, with 5 bases between them. Germline V gives CDR1 KGHSH, CDR2 LQKENI. The CDR3 DNA follows: TGTGCCAGCTCACCAGGGGCCGAGCAGTACTTC. Translating gives CASSPGAEQYF.

In regard to this clone: One end of the junction is discordant with germline, which a read error may explain. This chain uses TRBV10-3 with TRBJ2-1; maybe TRBD2 (5 bases). The CDR3 loop spans 13 amino acids. CDR1 and CDR2 (germline): ENHRY, SYGVKD. The CDR3 here is CAISESSGVKRVF. The DNA of the CDR3 is TGTGCCATCAGTGAGTCTTCCGGGGTAAAGAGGGTCTTC.

V is TRBV30 and J is TRBJ1-4; D possibly corresponds to TRBD1 (5 bases). The V and J ends lost 5 bases and 4 bases respectively, with 14 bases between them. The CDR3 totals 14 residues. Germline CDR1 is GTSNPN and CDR2 is SVGIG (reference sequence). In DNA, the CDR3 is TGTGCCTGGGGGCAGACAGCTATTAATGAAAAACTGTTTTTT. Protein sequence: CAWGQTAINEKLFF. The full variable domain, completed using reference TRBV30 and TRBJ1-4, is SQTIHQWPATLVQPVGSPLSLECTVEGTSNPNLYWYRQAAGRGLQLLFYSVGIGQISSEVPQNLSASRPQDRQFILSSKKLLLSDSGFYLCAWGQTAINEKLFFGSGTQLSVL.